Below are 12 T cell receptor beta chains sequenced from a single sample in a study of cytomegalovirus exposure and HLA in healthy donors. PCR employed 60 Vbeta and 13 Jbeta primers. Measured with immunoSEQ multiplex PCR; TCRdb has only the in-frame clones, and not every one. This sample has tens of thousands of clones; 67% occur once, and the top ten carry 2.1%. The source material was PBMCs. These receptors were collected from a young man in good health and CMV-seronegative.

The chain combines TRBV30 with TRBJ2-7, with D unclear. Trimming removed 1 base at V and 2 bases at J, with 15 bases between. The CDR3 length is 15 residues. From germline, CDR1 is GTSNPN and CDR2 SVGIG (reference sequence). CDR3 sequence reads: CAWSGASDLPYEQYF. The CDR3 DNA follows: TGTGCCTGGAGTGGGGCATCTGATCTACCCTACGAGCAGTACTTC.

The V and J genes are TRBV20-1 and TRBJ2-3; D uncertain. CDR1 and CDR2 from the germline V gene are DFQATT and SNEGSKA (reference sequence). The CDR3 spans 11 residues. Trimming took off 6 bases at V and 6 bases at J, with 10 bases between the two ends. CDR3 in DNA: TGCAGTGCCCAAGCCCCCGATACGCAGTATTTT. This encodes CSAQAPDTQYF.

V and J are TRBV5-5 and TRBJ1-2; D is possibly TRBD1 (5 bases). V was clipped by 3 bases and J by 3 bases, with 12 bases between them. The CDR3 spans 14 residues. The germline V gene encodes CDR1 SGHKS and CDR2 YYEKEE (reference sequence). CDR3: CASSWRVGDYGYTF. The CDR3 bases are TGTGCCAGCAGCTGGAGGGTAGGGGACTATGGCTACACCTTC.

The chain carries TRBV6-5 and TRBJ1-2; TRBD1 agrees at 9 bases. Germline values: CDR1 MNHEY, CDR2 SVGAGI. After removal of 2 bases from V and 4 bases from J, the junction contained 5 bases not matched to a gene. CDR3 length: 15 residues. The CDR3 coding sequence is TGTGCCAGCAGTTACAGATGGGACAGGGCCTATGGCTACACCTTC. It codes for CASSYRWDRAYGYTF.

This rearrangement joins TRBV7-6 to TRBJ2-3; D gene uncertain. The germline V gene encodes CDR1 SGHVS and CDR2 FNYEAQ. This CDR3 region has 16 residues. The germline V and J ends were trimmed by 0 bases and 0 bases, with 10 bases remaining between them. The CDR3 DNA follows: TGTGCCAGCAGCTTAGCCCAGGATCCTAGCACAGATACGCAGTATTTT. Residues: CASSLAQDPSTDTQYF. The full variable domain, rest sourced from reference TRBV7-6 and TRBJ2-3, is GAGVSQSPRYKVTKRGQDVALRCDPISGHVSLYWYRQALGQGPEFLTYFNYEAQQDKSGLPNDRFSAERPEGSISTLTIQRTEQRDSAMYRCASSLAQDPSTDTQYFGPGTRLTVL.

CDR3 loop: CASSLVHGGETTDTQYF. CDR3 sequence (DNA): TGTGCCAGCAGCTTAGTCCACGGCGGCGAGACCACAGATACGCAGTATTTT. The chain is built from TRBV7-9 and TRBJ2-3; no reliable D call. The V and J ends lost 1 base and 2 bases respectively, with 16 bases between them. The CDR3 totals 17 residues. The germline gives CDR1 SEHNR, CDR2 FQNEAQ (reference sequence).

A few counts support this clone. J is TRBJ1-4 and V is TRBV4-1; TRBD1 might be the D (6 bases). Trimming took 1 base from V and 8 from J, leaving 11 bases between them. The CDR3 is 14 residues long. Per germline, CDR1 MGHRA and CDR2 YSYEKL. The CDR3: CASSQGGHKEKLFF. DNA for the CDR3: TGCGCCAGCAGCCAAGGGGGACATAAGGAAAAACTGTTTTTT.

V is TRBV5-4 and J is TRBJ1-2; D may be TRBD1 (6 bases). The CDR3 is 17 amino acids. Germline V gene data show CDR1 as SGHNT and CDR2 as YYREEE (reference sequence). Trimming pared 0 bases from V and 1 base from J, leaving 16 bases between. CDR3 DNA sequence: TGTGCCAGCAGCTTGGATCTAGCAGGGGTCTTTAACTATGGCTACACCTTC. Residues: CASSLDLAGVFNYGYTF. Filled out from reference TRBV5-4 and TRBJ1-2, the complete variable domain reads ETGVTQSPTHLIKTRGQQVTLRCSSQSGHNTVSWYQQALGQGPQFIFQYYREEENGRGNFPPRFSGLQFPNYSSELNVNALELDDSALYLCASSLDLAGVFNYGYTFGSGTRLTVV.

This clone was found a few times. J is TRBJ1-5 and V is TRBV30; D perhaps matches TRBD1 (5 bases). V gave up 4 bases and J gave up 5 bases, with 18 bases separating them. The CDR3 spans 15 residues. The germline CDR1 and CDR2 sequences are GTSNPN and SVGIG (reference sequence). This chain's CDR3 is CAWTPGQGGHQPQHF. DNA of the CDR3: TGTGCCTGGACCCCTGGGCAGGGCGGTCATCAGCCCCAGCATTTT.

The CDR3 bases are TGTGCCAGCAGAGGACAGGGCGGGTTGACTGAAGCTTTCTTT. Translation: CASRGQGGLTEAFF. The genes are TRBV6-1 and TRBJ1-1; TRBD1 matches 8 bases. Trimming cost V 6 bases and J 5 bases; bases outside gene matches: 8. Germline V gene sequence: CDR1 MNHNS, CDR2 SASEGT. The CDR3 spans 14 residues.

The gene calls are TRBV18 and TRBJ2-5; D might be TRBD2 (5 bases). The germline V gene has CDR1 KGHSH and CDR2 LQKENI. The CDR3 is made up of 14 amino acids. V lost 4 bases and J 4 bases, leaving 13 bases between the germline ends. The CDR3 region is CASSLLGAGETQYF. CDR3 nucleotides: TGTGCCAGCTCACTTCTCGGCGCGGGAGAGACCCAGTACTTC.

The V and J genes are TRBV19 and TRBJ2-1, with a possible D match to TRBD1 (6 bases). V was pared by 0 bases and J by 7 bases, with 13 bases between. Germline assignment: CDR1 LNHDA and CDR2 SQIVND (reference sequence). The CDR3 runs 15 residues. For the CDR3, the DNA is TGTGCCAGTAGTATAGATGTTGGACAGACTAATGAGCAGTTCTTC. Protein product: CASSIDVGQTNEQFF.